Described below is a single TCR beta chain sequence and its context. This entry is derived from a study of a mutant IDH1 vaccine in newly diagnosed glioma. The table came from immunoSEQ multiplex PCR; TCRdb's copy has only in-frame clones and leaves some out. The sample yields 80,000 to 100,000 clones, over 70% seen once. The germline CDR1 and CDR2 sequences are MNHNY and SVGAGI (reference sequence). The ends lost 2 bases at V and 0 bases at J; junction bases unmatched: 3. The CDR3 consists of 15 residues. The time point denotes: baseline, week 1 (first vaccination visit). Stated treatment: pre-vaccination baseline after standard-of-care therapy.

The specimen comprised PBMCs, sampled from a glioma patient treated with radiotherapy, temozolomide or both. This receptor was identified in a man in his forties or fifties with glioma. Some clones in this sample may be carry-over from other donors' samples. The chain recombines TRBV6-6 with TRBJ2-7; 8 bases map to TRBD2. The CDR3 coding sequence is TGTGCCAGCAGTTACCCGGCGGGGGGCTCCTACGAGCAGTACTTC. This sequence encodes CASSYPAGGSYEQYF.